This TCR beta chain is from a study of T cell changes during pregnancy in multiple sclerosis. Trimming shortened V by 7 bases and J by 3 bases, and 17 bases separated the two germline ends. CDR1 and CDR2 from the germline V gene are MNHNS and SASEGT. This CDR3 is built from 15 residues. The data were produced by immunoSEQ multiplex PCR, yet TCRdb's version contains in-frame clones alone and is incomplete. The data contain tens of thousands of clones, approximately 90% of them singletons. The source material was CD4+ T cells from peripheral blood mononuclear cells, sampled in the second trimester of pregnancy. The chain links TRBV6-1 to TRBJ2-3; D might be TRBD2 (7 bases). This receptor was obtained from a female donor with multiple sclerosis, enrolled in a pregnancy study. The CDR3 nucleotides read TGTGCCAGCAAGAGGGGGGGTCAAATAACAGATACGCAGTATTTT. Protein product: CASKRGGQITDTQYF.